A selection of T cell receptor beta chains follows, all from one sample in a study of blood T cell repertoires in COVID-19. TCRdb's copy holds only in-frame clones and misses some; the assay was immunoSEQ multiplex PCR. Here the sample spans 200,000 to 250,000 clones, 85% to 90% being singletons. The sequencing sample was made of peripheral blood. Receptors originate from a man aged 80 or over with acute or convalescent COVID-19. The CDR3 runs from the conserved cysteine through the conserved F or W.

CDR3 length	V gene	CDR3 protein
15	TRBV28	CASPPRQGRADTQYF
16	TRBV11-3	CASSLEFGTGGTEAFF
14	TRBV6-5	CASTPGQGNYGYTF
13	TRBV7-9	CASSLGQNYGYTF
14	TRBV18	CASSPPGRPDTQYF
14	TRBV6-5	CASRKDKLIGGYTF
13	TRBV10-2	CASSGQGNSPLHF
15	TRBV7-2	CASSFYSNRGEKLFF
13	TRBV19	CASSDRGRETQYF
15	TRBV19	CASSTGQGGNQPQHF
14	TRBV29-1	CSVTQGIGRYEQYF
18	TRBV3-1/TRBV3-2	CASSPPRWTSGTYNEQFF
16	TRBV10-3	CAISGDGAGAKETQYF
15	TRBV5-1	CASSIGTSGAGELFF
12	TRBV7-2	CASGDGGRAQYF
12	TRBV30	CAWVGLFDTQYF
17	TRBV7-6	CASSLGAGGLTGQPQHF
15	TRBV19	CASSIGGGAKNIQYF
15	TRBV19	CATRQGQRSNTEAFF
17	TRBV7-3	CASSLTLTREEADTQYF
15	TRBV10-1	CASSERLGTSYEQYF
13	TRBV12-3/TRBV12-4	CASDRIPTGELFF
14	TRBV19	CASSIRQGTYEQYF
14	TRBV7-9	CASSLESGGNEQFF
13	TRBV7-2	CASSDDWRTTQYF
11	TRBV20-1	CSARRRAEAFF
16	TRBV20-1	CSASIGRAGPTGELFF
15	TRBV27	CASSSWGRGTDTQYF
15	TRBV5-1	CASSLGAGAYNEQFF
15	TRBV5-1	CASTSYTNSYNEQFF
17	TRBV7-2	CASSLWADSLAKNIQYF
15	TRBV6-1	CASSEFGGDNSPLHF
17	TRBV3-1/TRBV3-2	CASSQVFGGSSYNEQFF
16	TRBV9	CASSAGGTSGSKTQYF
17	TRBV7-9	CASSSMGGLAAQETQYF
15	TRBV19	CASTKTGGTYEKLFF
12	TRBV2	CASSFSTGELFF
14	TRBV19	CASSMTGVNYGYTF
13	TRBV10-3	CAILGQESYEQYF
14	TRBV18	CASSPSQGDSPLHF
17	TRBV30	CAWSFVGQVFSSGGYTF
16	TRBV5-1	CASSLAGTISSGELFF
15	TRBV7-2	CASSSLAGGQAEQFF